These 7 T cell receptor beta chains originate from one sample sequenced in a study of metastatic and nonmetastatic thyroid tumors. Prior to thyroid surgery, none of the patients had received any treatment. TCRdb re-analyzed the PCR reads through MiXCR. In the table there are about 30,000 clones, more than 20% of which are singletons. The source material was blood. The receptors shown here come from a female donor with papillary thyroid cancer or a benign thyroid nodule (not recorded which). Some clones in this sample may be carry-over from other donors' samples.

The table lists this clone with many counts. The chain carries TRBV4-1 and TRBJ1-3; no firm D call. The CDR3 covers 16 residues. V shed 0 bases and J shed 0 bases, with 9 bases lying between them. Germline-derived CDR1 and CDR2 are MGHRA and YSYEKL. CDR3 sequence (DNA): TGCGCCAGCAGCCAAGAGGGCCTACTCTCTGGAAACACCATATATTTT. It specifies CASSQEGLLSGNTIYF.

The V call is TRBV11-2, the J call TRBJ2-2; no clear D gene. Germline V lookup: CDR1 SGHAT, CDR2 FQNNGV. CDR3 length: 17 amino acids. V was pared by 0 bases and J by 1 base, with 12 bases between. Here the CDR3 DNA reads TGTGCCAGCAGCTTAGATCGGCCTCTATTGAACACCGGGGAGCTGTTTTTT. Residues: CASSLDRPLLNTGELFF.

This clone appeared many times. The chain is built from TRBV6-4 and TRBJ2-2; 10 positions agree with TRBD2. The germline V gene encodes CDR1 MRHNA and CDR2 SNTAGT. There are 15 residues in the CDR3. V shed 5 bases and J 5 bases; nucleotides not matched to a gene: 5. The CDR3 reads CASSPSGSGTGELFF. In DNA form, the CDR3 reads TGTGCCAGCAGTCCTAGCGGGAGCGGTACCGGGGAGCTGTTTTTT.

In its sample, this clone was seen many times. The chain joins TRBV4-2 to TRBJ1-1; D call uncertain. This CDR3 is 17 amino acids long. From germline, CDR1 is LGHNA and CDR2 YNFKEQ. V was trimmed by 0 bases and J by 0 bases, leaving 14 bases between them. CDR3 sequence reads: CASSQEHRRSMNTEAFF. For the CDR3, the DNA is TGTGCCAGCAGCCAAGAACACCGACGGAGCATGAACACTGAAGCTTTCTTT.

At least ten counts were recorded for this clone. Here the CDR3 DNA reads TGTGCCACCTGCCCGGCGGGAGGACGGAATGAGCAGTTCTTC. It codes for CATCPAGGRNEQFF. This rearrangement joins TRBV19 to TRBJ2-1; 8 positions agree with TRBD2. The ends lost 10 bases at V and 7 bases at J; junction bases unmatched: 12. This CDR3 is built from 14 residues. Germline loops: CDR1 LNHDA, CDR2 SQIVND (reference sequence). Using reference TRBV19 and TRBJ2-1 for the parts outside the CDR3, the full variable domain is DGGITQSPKYLFRKEGQNVTLSCEQNLNHDAMYWYRQDPGQGLRLIYYSQIVNDFQKGDIAEGYSVSREKKESFPLTVTSAQKNPTAFYLCATCPAGGRNEQFFGPGTRLTVL.

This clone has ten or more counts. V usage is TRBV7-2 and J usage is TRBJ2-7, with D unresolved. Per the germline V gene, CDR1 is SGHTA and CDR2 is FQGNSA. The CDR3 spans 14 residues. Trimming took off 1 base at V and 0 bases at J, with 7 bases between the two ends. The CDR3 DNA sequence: TGTGCCAGCAGCTTAGACAGCCTCTCCTACGAGCAGTACTTC. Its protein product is CASSLDSLSYEQYF.

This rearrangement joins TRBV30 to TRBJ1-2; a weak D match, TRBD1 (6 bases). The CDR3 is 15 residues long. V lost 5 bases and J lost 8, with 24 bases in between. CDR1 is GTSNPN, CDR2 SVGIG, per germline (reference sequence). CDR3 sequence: CAWGGSLGRGRGYTF. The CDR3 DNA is TGTGCCTGGGGAGGTTCGTTGGGCAGGGGCCGCGGCTACACCTTC. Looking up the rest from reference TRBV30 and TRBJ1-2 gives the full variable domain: SQTIHQWPATLVQPVGSPLSLECTVEGTSNPNLYWYRQAAGRGLQLLFYSVGIGQISSEVPQNLSASRPQDRQFILSSKKLLLSDSGFYLCAWGGSLGRGRGYTFGSGTRLTVV.